This T cell receptor (beta chain) was recovered during a study of blood T cell repertoires in COVID-19. Generated by immunoSEQ multiplex PCR, the TCRdb table keeps only in-frame clones and is missing some. The sample contains roughly 170,000 clones, approximately 87% of which appear only once. Looked up from germline, CDR1 is SGHRS and CDR2 is YFSETQ. Trimming stripped 4 bases from V and 0 bases from J, with 13 bases between. The CDR3 is made up of 15 amino acids. Two consecutive negative NP/OP PCR tests, clearance, or resolved symptoms defined Cohort 3 recovery. The sequence derives from a woman in her 50s who had recovered from COVID-19. Sequenced material: PBMCs or T cells enriched from blood (not recorded which). The chain couples TRBV5-1 to TRBJ1-1, with D uncertain. This chain's CDR3 is CASSPTGSMNTEAFF. In nucleotides, the CDR3 is TGCGCCAGCAGCCCCACGGGATCGATGAACACTGAAGCTTTCTTT.